The TCR beta chain under discussion was sequenced for a study of T-cell memory formation after mild COVID-19. This clonotype was seen a handful of times. TCRdb itself ran the 5' RACE reads through MiXCR, one entry per CDR3 protein. This sample has 550,000 to 600,000 distinct CDR3 sequences; about a fifth occur once, and the top ten carry 8.4%. Germline CDR1 and CDR2: SGHAT and FQDESV (reference sequence). With 5 bases clipped from V and 2 bases from J, the junction kept 5 bases outside the gene matches. The CDR3 spans 14 residues. This chain connects TRBV11-1 to TRBJ2-5; TRBD1 matches 7 bases. Sequencing was carried out using PBMCs or a T cell subset sorted from them (not recorded which). The TCR sequence derives from an adult woman who had mild COVID-19 (a few samples of this study predate the infection). Cell type and time point are not known. Here the CDR3 reads CASSPLQGQETQYF. The DNA of the CDR3 is TGTGCCAGCAGCCCACTACAGGGGCAAGAGACCCAGTACTTC.